Sequencing of this T cell receptor beta chain was carried out in a study of blood T cell repertoires in COVID-19. This clone came up once. Here immunoSEQ multiplex PCR was the method, and the copy in TCRdb shows in-frame clones only, minus some. The sample gives some 240,000 clones, about four fifths of which show up once; over 1.5% is in the top ten. The CDR3 consists of 13 residues. V gave up 6 bases and J gave up 6 bases, with 15 bases separating them. Germline V gene data show CDR1 as LGHDT and CDR2 as YNNKEL (reference sequence). This clonotype was sampled from a woman in her thirties or forties who had recovered from COVID-19. The sequenced sample consisted of peripheral blood. V and J are TRBV3-1 (or the pseudogene TRBV3-2) and TRBJ2-7, with D tentatively TRBD1 (6 bases). The CDR3 is CASSQGQGSEQYF. CDR3 nucleotides: TGTGCCAGCAGTCAGGGGCAGGGATCCGAGCAGTACTTC.